This TCR beta chain was captured in a study of blood T cell repertoires in COVID-19. Across the study: Sites across the United States, Italy and Spain contributed samples from acute and convalescent COVID-19.

The method was immunoSEQ multiplex PCR; TCRdb's version includes in-frame clones alone and lacks a portion of them. In the table there are about 270,000 clones, 81% of which are singletons. V trimming: 4 bases; J trimming: 7 bases; junction bases outside the gene matches: 6. In germline, CDR1 is MGHDK, CDR2 SYGVNS. The CDR3 covers 14 residues. The chain links TRBV25-1 to TRBJ2-4; 8 bases match TRBD1. Sequenced sample: peripheral blood. The clonotype comes from a woman aged 55-69 years with active or convalescent COVID-19. Here the CDR3 reads CASSVTGGRNIQYF. CDR3 in DNA: TGTGCCAGCAGTGTTACAGGGGGGAGGAACATTCAGTACTTC.